Listed below are T cell receptor beta chains from one sample, sequenced in a study of regulatory T cells. Profiling relied on immunoSEQ multiplex PCR, and the TCRdb table lists in-frame clones only, not all of them. The sample has 20,000 or so clones; roughly 93% are singletons. The sequencing sample was made of CD8+ T cells sorted from blood. These TCRs come from a child aged 2 to 15 with CD3G deficiency. Both conserved end residues are part of each CDR3. Each record gives: J gene, V gene, D gene, clone size, CDR3 DNA, CDR3 protein. The D gene is left open where the match is weak. Size tells how often a clone was seen (once, few, many) or the class of an expanded clone, and some rows leave it out.

J: TRBJ2-3
V: TRBV23-1
D: TRBD2
size: -
DNA: TGCGCCAGCAGTCAATCGTTAGGGGCGGGGGTTTTCACAGATACGCAGTATTTT
CDR3: CASSQSLGAGVFTDTQYF

J: TRBJ1-5
V: TRBV28
D: -
size: once
DNA: TGTGCCAGCAGTTCGGTCCTCTGGAATCAGCCCCAGCATTTT
CDR3: CASSSVLWNQPQHF

J: TRBJ2-7
V: TRBV27
D: TRBD2
size: -
DNA: TGTGCCAGCAGGCAGACTAGCGGGTCCCCCGAGCAGTACTTC
CDR3: CASRQTSGSPEQYF

J: TRBJ2-2
V: TRBV7-8
D: TRBD1
size: -
DNA: TGTGCCAGCAGCAACCCCCGGGACAGGGGCGACACCGGGGAGCTGTTTTTT
CDR3: CASSNPRDRGDTGELFF

J: TRBJ2-7
V: TRBV28
D: -
size: -
DNA: TGTGCCAGCAGCAAGGCGGGAACTTCCTACGAGCAGTACTTC
CDR3: CASSKAGTSYEQYF

J: TRBJ2-1
V: TRBV28
D: -
size: -
DNA: TGTGCCAGCAGTTTTAGGCGGGGCCCTCACAATGAGCAGTTCTTC
CDR3: CASSFRRGPHNEQFF

J: TRBJ2-1
V: TRBV7-9
D: -
size: -
DNA: TGTGCCAGCAGCTTTGGGCGGCGCAATGAGCAGTTCTTC
CDR3: CASSFGRRNEQFF

J: TRBJ1-5
V: TRBV28
D: -
size: few
DNA: TGTGCCAGCAGTTTATATCAGGGCAGTCAGCCCCAGCATTTT
CDR3: CASSLYQGSQPQHF

J: TRBJ1-5
V: TRBV2
D: -
size: -
DNA: TGTGCCAGCACTGCAGACTGGGATCAGCCCCAGCATTTT
CDR3: CASTADWDQPQHF

J: TRBJ2-7
V: TRBV7-9
D: TRBD1
size: -
DNA: TGTGCCAGCAGCTTAGGGAACGACAGGGGCTCCCGCTACGAGCAGTACTTC
CDR3: CASSLGNDRGSRYEQYF

J: TRBJ2-1
V: TRBV27
D: -
size: -
DNA: TGTGCCAGCAGTTTATCGCGAAACAATGAGCAGTTCTTC
CDR3: CASSLSRNNEQFF

J: TRBJ2-1
V: TRBV19
D: -
size: -
DNA: TGTGCCAGTAGTACAGGGAATACCTACAATGAGCAGTTCTTC
CDR3: CASSTGNTYNEQFF

J: TRBJ2-7
V: TRBV6-1
D: TRBD2
size: -
DNA: TGTGCCAGTAAGCGGGATAGTAGTTACGAGCAGTACTTC
CDR3: CASKRDSSYEQYF

J: TRBJ1-2
V: TRBV7-9
D: -
size: -
DNA: TGTGCCAGCCCGGCGGGGCCGAAGTTTCCATTCTATGGCTACACCTTC
CDR3: CASPAGPKFPFYGYTF

J: TRBJ2-1
V: TRBV28
D: -
size: -
DNA: TGTGCCAGCAGTACCTACGGCCACACTGCGACTTTACACAATGAGCAGTTCTTC
CDR3: CASSTYGHTATLHNEQFF

J: TRBJ2-7
V: TRBV11-2
D: -
size: once
DNA: TGTGCCAGCAGCTTAGGTCGCGGCGAGACACACTCCTACGAGCAGTACTTC
CDR3: CASSLGRGETHSYEQYF

J: TRBJ2-1
V: TRBV6-1
D: TRBD2
size: -
DNA: TGTGCCAGCAGTGCCCCACTAGCGGGAGTCCACAATGAGCAGTTCTTC
CDR3: CASSAPLAGVHNEQFF

J: TRBJ2-5
V: TRBV7-9
D: -
size: -
DNA: TGTGCCAGCAGAGACCGCTTCGGAGAGACCCAGTACTTC
CDR3: CASRDRFGETQYF

J: TRBJ1-2
V: TRBV19
D: -
size: -
DNA: TGTGCCAGCAGTCCGGGGGGGCTCGGAGGCTACACCTTC
CDR3: CASSPGGLGGYTF

J: TRBJ2-7
V: TRBV28
D: -
size: -
DNA: TGTGCCAGCAGTCCGCAGACTAGCTACGAGCAGTACTTC
CDR3: CASSPQTSYEQYF

J: TRBJ1-1
V: TRBV19
D: -
size: -
DNA: TGTGCCAGTAGTCGGTGGGGGAACACTGAAGCTTTCTTT
CDR3: CASSRWGNTEAFF

J: TRBJ2-1
V: TRBV7-9
D: TRBD2
size: -
DNA: TGTGCCAGCAGCTTAGTGACTAGCGGGAGCAATGAGCAGTTCTTC
CDR3: CASSLVTSGSNEQFF

J: TRBJ1-4
V: TRBV7-9
D: -
size: once
DNA: TGTGCCAGCAGCCCGGGCCCTAATGAAAAACTGTTTTTT
CDR3: CASSPGPNEKLFF

J: TRBJ2-7
V: TRBV28
D: -
size: -
DNA: TGTGCCAGCAGTTTGCGTCATAGCACGAAATTCGGTTACGAGCAGTACTTC
CDR3: CASSLRHSTKFGYEQYF

J: TRBJ1-1
V: TRBV25-1
D: -
size: -
DNA: TGTGCCAGCAGTGAACAGGGCACTGAAGCTTTCTTT
CDR3: CASSEQGTEAFF

J: TRBJ2-3
V: TRBV28
D: TRBD2
size: -
DNA: TGTGCCAGCAGTACCGGGACTAGCGAATTCACAGATACGCAGTATTTT
CDR3: CASSTGTSEFTDTQYF

J: TRBJ1-2
V: TRBV7-9
D: -
size: -
DNA: TGTGCCAGCAGCTTAAATGGCTACACCTTC
CDR3: CASSLNGYTF

J: TRBJ2-3
V: TRBV7-8
D: -
size: -
DNA: TGTGCCAGCAGCTCGGACTGGGGTACGCAGTATTTT
CDR3: CASSSDWGTQYF

J: TRBJ2-7
V: TRBV6-1
D: TRBD1
size: -
DNA: TGTGCCAGCAGTCGGGACAGTCACTACGAGCAGTACTTC
CDR3: CASSRDSHYEQYF

J: TRBJ2-5
V: TRBV28
D: -
size: -
DNA: TGTGCCAGCAGCCTTCACCAGACGGGCGCAGGGGAGACCCAGTACTTC
CDR3: CASSLHQTGAGETQYF

J: TRBJ2-2
V: TRBV11-2
D: -
size: -
DNA: TGTGCCAGCAGCCCCCTAGAACTAGCCGGCGGTGACCCCACCGGGGAGCTGTTTTTT
CDR3: CASSPLELAGGDPTGELFF

J: TRBJ1-1
V: TRBV28
D: -
size: -
DNA: TGTGCCAGCAGTTGGGGGCTCAGGGAGATGGCTTTCTTT
CDR3: CASSWGLREMAFF

J: TRBJ1-1
V: TRBV14
D: TRBD1
size: -
DNA: TGTGCCAGCAACCATCATCTGGGACAGAGCAACACTGAAGCTTTCTTT
CDR3: CASNHHLGQSNTEAFF

J: TRBJ2-1
V: TRBV6-4
D: -
size: -
DNA: TGTGCCAGCAGTCGCCTTTCGCCCGGAGAGGGGAATGAGCAGTTCTTC
CDR3: CASSRLSPGEGNEQFF

J: TRBJ1-5
V: TRBV28
D: -
size: -
DNA: TGTGCCAGCAGTTCTCGACAGATCAATCAGCCCCAGCATTTT
CDR3: CASSSRQINQPQHF

J: TRBJ1-3
V: TRBV28
D: -
size: -
DNA: TGTGCCAGCAGTCCCCTTGATGGGGCTGGAAACACCATATATTTT
CDR3: CASSPLDGAGNTIYF

J: TRBJ2-7
V: TRBV28
D: -
size: -
DNA: TGTGCCAGCAGTTTAACGGGGCCCAACGAGCAGTACTTC
CDR3: CASSLTGPNEQYF

J: TRBJ2-2
V: TRBV9
D: -
size: -
DNA: TGTGCCAGCAGCGTAGAACTAACCGGGGAGCTGTTTTTT
CDR3: CASSVELTGELFF

J: TRBJ2-1
V: TRBV28
D: TRBD2
size: -
DNA: TGTGCCAGCAGTTTAGCGGGAGGGCCCTACAATGAGCAGTTCTTC
CDR3: CASSLAGGPYNEQFF

J: TRBJ2-2
V: TRBV7-8
D: -
size: -
DNA: TGTGCCAGCGCGGGAACCGGGGAGCTGTTTTTT
CDR3: CASAGTGELFF

J: TRBJ2-7
V: TRBV19
D: -
size: once
DNA: TGTGCCAGTAGTATCCAGGCAGGGGTGAACGAGCAGTACTTC
CDR3: CASSIQAGVNEQYF

J: TRBJ2-1
V: TRBV28
D: TRBD2
size: -
DNA: TGTGCCAGCAGTTTCCGGACTAGCGGGAGAGGTGGTGAGCAGTTCTTC
CDR3: CASSFRTSGRGGEQFF

J: TRBJ2-1
V: TRBV19
D: TRBD2
size: -
DNA: TGTGCCAGTAGTAGGCTAGCGGGGGCCAATGAGCAGTTCTTC
CDR3: CASSRLAGANEQFF

J: TRBJ2-1
V: TRBV6-1
D: TRBD2
size: -
DNA: TGTGCCAGCAGTGGAGGGGTTGCGGGAGGGCCACCCTACAATGAGCAGTTCTTC
CDR3: CASSGGVAGGPPYNEQFF

J: TRBJ2-2
V: TRBV28
D: -
size: once
DNA: TGTGCCAGCAGTTTGCGGGGACGGGGCTCCGGGGAGCTGTTTTTT
CDR3: CASSLRGRGSGELFF

J: TRBJ2-6
V: TRBV7-9
D: TRBD1
size: -
DNA: TGTGCCAGCAGCCCGGTAGGACAGGGTCTCTCTGGGGCCAACGTCCTGACTTTC
CDR3: CASSPVGQGLSGANVLTF

J: TRBJ1-1
V: TRBV19
D: -
size: -
DNA: TGTGCCAGTCGAACCGGGGCCGGCGCTGAAGCTTTCTTT
CDR3: CASRTGAGAEAFF

J: TRBJ1-1
V: TRBV4-1
D: TRBD1
size: -
DNA: TGCGCCAGCAGCCCGAGACAGGGGGCCCCTACAAACACTGAAGCTTTCTTT
CDR3: CASSPRQGAPTNTEAFF

J: TRBJ2-2
V: TRBV28
D: -
size: -
DNA: TGTGCCAGCAGCTTCCGATCAATCACCGGGGAGCTGTTTTTT
CDR3: CASSFRSITGELFF

J: TRBJ2-1
V: TRBV7-9
D: TRBD2
size: -
DNA: TGTGCCAGCAGCTTAGGACTAGCGGAAATCAATGAGCAGTTCTTC
CDR3: CASSLGLAEINEQFF

J: TRBJ2-7
V: TRBV6-6
D: -
size: -
DNA: TGTGCCAGCAGTTACGGACCGCCCTCCTACGAGCAGTACTTC
CDR3: CASSYGPPSYEQYF

J: TRBJ1-3
V: TRBV7-9
D: -
size: -
DNA: TGTGCCAGCAGCTCATCGGTCAACTCTGGAAACACCATATATTTT
CDR3: CASSSSVNSGNTIYF

J: TRBJ1-3
V: TRBV27
D: TRBD1
size: -
DNA: TGTGCCAGCAGGGCCACAGGGGTTTGTGGGGGAAACACCATATATTTT
CDR3: CASRATGVCGGNTIYF

J: TRBJ2-3
V: TRBV5-1
D: TRBD2
size: -
DNA: TGCGCCAGCAGCCTGTATCCCGGGACTAGCGGAGTCACAGATACGCAGTATTTT
CDR3: CASSLYPGTSGVTDTQYF

J: TRBJ2-1
V: TRBV7-8
D: -
size: -
DNA: TGTGCCAGCAGCTTGGGCTTAATGAACAATGAGCAGTTCTTC
CDR3: CASSLGLMNNEQFF

J: TRBJ2-3
V: TRBV7-6
D: TRBD2
size: -
DNA: TGTGCCAGCAGCCCCATCCCTCTAGCGGGCAGCACAGATACGCAGTATTTT
CDR3: CASSPIPLAGSTDTQYF

J: TRBJ1-1
V: TRBV6-5
D: -
size: -
DNA: TGTGCCAGCCGGGGGGGCAACTTGAACACTGAAGCTTTCTTT
CDR3: CASRGGNLNTEAFF

J: TRBJ2-1
V: TRBV7-8
D: -
size: -
DNA: TGTGCCAGCAGCTTATCTGCTACTGGGGAGCAGTTCTTC
CDR3: CASSLSATGEQFF